This T cell receptor beta chain came from a study of T cell changes during pregnancy in multiple sclerosis. The CDR3 is made up of 14 amino acids. Trimming at V came to 3 bases and at J to 6 bases, leaving 4 bases not matched to a gene. Looked up from germline, CDR1 is SGDLS and CDR2 is YYNGEE. Sequenced by immunoSEQ multiplex PCR; TCRdb stores in-frame clones only, minus some. The repertoire includes under 110,000 clones, about 91% of them detected once, and around 3.1% sits in the top ten. The TCR originated in a female donor with multiple sclerosis, enrolled in a pregnancy study. Sequencing used peripheral blood, obtained in the second trimester of pregnancy. J is TRBJ2-7 and V is TRBV9, with 12 bases lining up with TRBD2. CDR3 nucleotides: TGTGCCAGCAGCGAGACTAGCGGGAGAAGCGAGCAGTACTTC. This encodes CASSETSGRSEQYF.